This T cell receptor (beta chain) derives from a study of blood T cell repertoires in COVID-19. Study-level information: T cells, B-cell-depleted T cells, or PBMCs provided the cDNA or gDNA that served as material.

This clone was counted between two and nine times. Assay used: immunoSEQ multiplex PCR; TCRdb lists only in-frame clones, some missing. The sample contains about 87,000 clones, about four fifths of which appear only once. The CDR3 runs to 13 residues. V lost 5 bases to trimming and J lost 0 bases, with 5 bases between them. CDR1 and CDR2 (germline): MNHEY, SMNVEV (reference sequence). The sample taken for sequencing was peripheral blood. The receptor's source is a woman between 65 and 79 years old with acute or convalescent COVID-19. The chain uses TRBV27 and TRBJ2-1; D remains unclear. This CDR3 reads CASSLSSYNEQFF. CDR3 nucleotides: TGTGCCAGCAGTCTAAGCTCCTACAATGAGCAGTTCTTC.